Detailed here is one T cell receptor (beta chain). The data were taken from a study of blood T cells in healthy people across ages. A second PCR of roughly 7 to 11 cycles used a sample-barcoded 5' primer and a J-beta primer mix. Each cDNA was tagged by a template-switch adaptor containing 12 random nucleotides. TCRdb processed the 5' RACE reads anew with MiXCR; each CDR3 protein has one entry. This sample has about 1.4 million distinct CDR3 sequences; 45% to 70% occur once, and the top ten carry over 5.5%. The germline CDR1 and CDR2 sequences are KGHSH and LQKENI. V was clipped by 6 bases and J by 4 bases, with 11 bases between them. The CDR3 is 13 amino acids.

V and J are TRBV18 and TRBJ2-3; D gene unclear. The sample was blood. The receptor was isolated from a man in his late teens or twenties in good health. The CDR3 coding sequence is TGTGCCAGCTCTCTCCACACAGCAGATACGCAGTATTTT. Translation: CASSLHTADTQYF.